This T cell receptor beta chain was obtained from a study of T cell responses to AZD1222 COVID-19 vaccine. Measured with immunoSEQ multiplex PCR; TCRdb has only the in-frame clones, and not every one. The sample includes 100,000 to 140,000 clones, 75% to 95% of them seen just once. V trimming: 4 bases; J trimming: 6 bases; junction bases outside the gene matches: 7. In germline, CDR1 is SNHLY, CDR2 FYNNEI. The CDR3 totals 14 residues. Sequencing was performed on peripheral blood, taken 28 days after the second AZD1222 dose. This TCR was recovered from an adult who received the AZD1222 COVID-19 vaccine. The chain uses TRBV2 and TRBJ2-7; 9 positions agree with TRBD1. CDR3 sequence: CASSAGTGMSEQYF. CDR3 sequence (DNA): TGTGCCAGCAGTGCCGGGACAGGGATGAGCGAGCAGTACTTC.